These T cell receptor beta chains were read from a single sample in a study of cytomegalovirus exposure and HLA in healthy donors. Some clones are missing from TCRdb's copy, which holds only in-frame ones; the method was immunoSEQ multiplex PCR. The data show 170,000 or so clones, about three quarters seen once. The sample was PBMCs. All receptors derive from a woman between 35 and 50 years old in good health and CMV-seronegative. CDR3s include the opening cysteine and the closing phenylalanine or tryptophan.

>TRBV5-6
CASSPGQGVVQYF
>TRBV28
CASRASGGDTDTQYF
>TRBV15
CATSRDGQSTYNEQFF
>TRBV28
CASSLRGGNTEAFF
>TRBV11-2
CASSPQGYTEAFF
>TRBV13
CASSSTRDSSAEAFF
>TRBV10-1
CASSRTGIGNTIYF
>TRBV10-3
CAIRTGGGSEAFF
>TRBV7-3
CASSLLASGGISTDTQYF
>TRBV2
CASSGMDRGNTEAFF
>TRBV14
CASSQDRGYWLTSTDTQYF
>TRBV2
CASSPDSSYEQYF
>TRBV27
CASSLSGQGYGYTF
>TRBV19
CASSIDRKIGESPLHF
>TRBV5-1
CASSLRQGAGEKLFF
>TRBV2
CASSNPGTDATNEKLFF
>TRBV4-2
CASSQEGLAGGPKTQYF
>TRBV7-9
CSSSLRGIYEQYF
>TRBV29-1
CSVPHRDRGKSNYGYTF
>TRBV11-2
CASSLGGSIRSTEAFF
>TRBV9
CASRQGANTGELFF
>TRBV7-3
CASRSPLADTGELFF
>TRBV7-2
CASSSTGVYGYTF
>TRBV7-9
CASSFKTGYLDTQYF
>TRBV4-1
CASSQVRGRYYGYTF
>TRBV5-1
CASSPGTSSRHREQFF
>TRBV4-2
CASSVGGDGANVLTF
>TRBV7-9
CASSSVASPPYNEQFF
>TRBV11-3
CASSARDSHYEQYF
>TRBV19
CASSVLRESGNTIYF
>TRBV11-1
CASSPLGTSSYEQYF
>TRBV5-1
CASSPGLAGGQDTQYF
>TRBV11-2
CASSVDSSGNTIYF
>TRBV29-1
CSVVFPDFEQYF
>TRBV27
CASQDRLSYEQYF
>TRBV7-9
CASSLGLVRDISGNTIYF
>TRBV5-1
CASSLEASPGADTQYF
>TRBV6-1
CASREGGGPAYGYTF
>TRBV7-6
CASSLDPGNYGYTF
>TRBV19
CASRDSVRSPLHF
>TRBV9
CASTTGLANTEAFF
>TRBV29-1
CSAWTGGLGGYTF
>TRBV27
CASSLTWQGSGYTF
>TRBV27
CASSKGGGTEAFF
>TRBV10-2
CASSEHSGVKDTQYF